This entry concerns a single T cell receptor beta chain. Its antigen remains unidentified. The data belong to a study of shared clonotypes between healthy human individuals. General study results and limits: A small donor pool kept down the genetic and exposure-history diversity that was represented.

V lost 2 bases, J lost 6 bases, and 11 bases lay in between. Germline assignment: CDR1 MNHEY and CDR2 SMNVEV (reference sequence). This CDR3 comprises 14 residues. Repertoires were generated with immunoSEQ multiplex PCR, while TCRdb's copy carries only in-frame clones and drops some. The top ten hold more than 0.95% of the sample, which has about 2 million clones, around 96% seen once. Naive CD8 isolation took CD45RO-negative cells positively selected for CCR7 and excluded terminally differentiated effector memory CD45RA+ cells. Each sample came from a Caucasian adult donor living in Nashville, Tennessee.

The rearrangement uses TRBV27 and TRBJ2-1; D not certain. Sequencing was performed on naive CD8+ T cells sorted from blood. This sequence was found in a man aged 18-30 years in good health. The CDR3, as DNA: TGTGCCAGCAGTTTAATTGGCAGTCCCAATGAGCAGTTCTTC. It codes for CASSLIGSPNEQFF.